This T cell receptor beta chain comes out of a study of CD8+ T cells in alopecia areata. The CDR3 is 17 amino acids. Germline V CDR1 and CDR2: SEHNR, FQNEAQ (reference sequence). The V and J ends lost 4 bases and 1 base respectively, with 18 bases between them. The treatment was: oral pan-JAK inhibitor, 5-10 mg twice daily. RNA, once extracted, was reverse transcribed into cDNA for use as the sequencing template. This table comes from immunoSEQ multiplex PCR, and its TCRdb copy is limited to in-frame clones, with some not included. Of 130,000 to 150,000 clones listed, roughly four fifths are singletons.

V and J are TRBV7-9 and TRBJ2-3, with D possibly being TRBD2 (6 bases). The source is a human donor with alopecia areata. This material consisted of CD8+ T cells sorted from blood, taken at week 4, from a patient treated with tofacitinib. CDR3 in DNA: TGTGCCAGCAGCTGGGACGCGGGGCCGATAGGCACAGATACGCAGTATTTT. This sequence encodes CASSWDAGPIGTDTQYF.